The subject of this entry is one TCR beta chain. Its antigen is not known. PCR amplification relied on 60 Vbeta primers (plus 13 Jbeta primers). Using immunoSEQ multiplex PCR, the repertoire was profiled, and TCRdb retains in-frame clones only, with some absent. The sample has 95,000 to 150,000 clones; more than 55% are singletons. CDR3 length equals 14 residues. Trimming took off 5 bases at V and 3 bases at J, with 14 bases between the two ends. Germline V gene data show CDR1 as MNHEY and CDR2 as SVGAGI. This sample stems from a study of cytomegalovirus exposure and HLA in healthy donors. General observations from the study: As a later analysis showed, a missense DCLRE1C variant was linked to trimming of TCR beta V- and J-genes.

The sample was PBMCs. The chain carries TRBV6-5 and TRBJ2-7; a weak D match, TRBD1 (5 bases). The sequence derives from a man between 18 and 29 years old in good health and CMV-seronegative. Here the CDR3 DNA reads TGTGCCAGCAGTGTTAAACAGGTTTACTACGAGCAGTACTTC. Protein sequence: CASSVKQVYYEQYF.